The entry below describes one T cell receptor (beta chain). PCR primers comprised 60 Vbeta and 13 Jbeta primers. Produced via immunoSEQ multiplex PCR; TCRdb's table is partial and in-frame only. The data contain 130,000 to 150,000 clones, 70% to 85% of them singletons. This specimen belongs to a study of cytomegalovirus exposure and HLA in healthy donors. From germline, CDR1 is MNHNS and CDR2 SASEGT. CDR3 length: 15 residues. The V gene lost 2 bases and the J gene lost 4 bases, with 12 bases spanning the gap. The sample taken for sequencing was PBMCs. This TCR was sampled from a woman between 55 and 75 years old in good health and CMV-seropositive. The gene calls are TRBV6-1 and TRBJ1-3; D is uncertain. The CDR3 loop reads CASSEPGRGGNTIYF. CDR3 DNA: TGTGCCAGCAGTGAACCTGGGCGAGGGGGAAACACCATATATTTT.